This T cell receptor beta chain was profiled in a study of control samples from healthy donors and cancer patients. The repertoire was sequenced with immunoSEQ multiplex PCR; TCRdb's copy has only in-frame clones and lacks some. Here the sample spans fewer than 200,000 clones, roughly 95% being singletons. The receptor comes from a woman younger than 45 in good health. Sequenced: blood.

CDR3 sequence: CASSTRQTDTQYF. The DNA of the CDR3 is TGTGCCAGCAGCACCCGACAGACAGATACGCAGTATTTT. This chain connects TRBV5-8 to TRBJ2-3, with D perhaps matching TRBD1 (5 bases). Trimming cost V 4 bases and J 3 bases, with 9 bases left between them. Germline CDR1 and CDR2: SGHTS and YDEGEE. CDR3 length: 13 amino acids.